Listed below are T cell receptor beta chains from one sample, sequenced in a study of blood T cell repertoires in COVID-19. Sequencing used immunoSEQ multiplex PCR; TCRdb keeps in-frame clones, though not all of them. The sample carries hundreds of thousands of clones, approximately 88% recorded once. The sample taken for sequencing was peripheral blood. These receptors all stem from a young woman with COVID-19, enrolled during active disease. The CDR3 runs from the conserved cysteine through the conserved F or W. D genes are given only for firm matches. Clone size is not always given. Where it is, it says once, few, many or a class for expanded clones.

clone_size: .
j_call: TRBJ2-7
d_call: TRBD1
v_call: TRBV28
cdr3_aa: CASSSTGGASYEQYF
cdr3_nt: TGTGCCAGCAGTTCAACAGGGGGCGCATCCTACGAGCAGTACTTC

clone_size: few
j_call: TRBJ1-5
d_call: .
v_call: TRBV4-3
cdr3_aa: CASSQDRVLNQPQHF
cdr3_nt: TGCGCCAGCAGCCAAGACCGGGTCTTAAATCAGCCCCAGCATTTT

clone_size: .
j_call: TRBJ1-2
d_call: .
v_call: TRBV5-5
cdr3_aa: CASSLALGGRNYGYTF
cdr3_nt: TGTGCCAGCAGCTTGGCCTTGGGGGGGCGGAACTATGGCTACACCTTC

clone_size: .
j_call: TRBJ1-5
d_call: .
v_call: TRBV7-7
cdr3_aa: CASSAGYNQPQHF
cdr3_nt: TGTGCTAGCAGCGCAGGGTACAATCAGCCCCAGCATTTT

clone_size: .
j_call: TRBJ1-1
d_call: TRBD1
v_call: TRBV30
cdr3_aa: CAWVPRTGLNTEAFF
cdr3_nt: TGTGCCTGGGTTCCCAGGACAGGGTTGAACACTGAAGCTTTCTTT

clone_size: .
j_call: TRBJ1-3
d_call: TRBD1
v_call: TRBV6-2/TRBV6-3
cdr3_aa: CASSNRDRRALGNTIYF
cdr3_nt: TGTGCCAGCAGTAACCGGGACAGACGGGCGTTGGGAAACACCATATATTTT

clone_size: .
j_call: TRBJ1-6
d_call: TRBD1
v_call: TRBV27
cdr3_aa: CASSSSLTGSRSPLHF
cdr3_nt: TGTGCCAGCAGTTCATCCCTGACAGGGTCGCGTTCACCCCTCCACTTT

clone_size: .
j_call: TRBJ2-2
d_call: TRBD1
v_call: TRBV29-1
cdr3_aa: CSVAGQANTGELFF
cdr3_nt: TGCAGCGTTGCAGGACAGGCGAACACCGGGGAGCTGTTTTTT

clone_size: .
j_call: TRBJ2-5
d_call: .
v_call: TRBV6-6
cdr3_aa: CASSYPEETQYF
cdr3_nt: TGTGCCAGCAGTTACCCCGAAGAGACCCAGTACTTC

clone_size: .
j_call: TRBJ2-7
d_call: TRBD1
v_call: TRBV14
cdr3_aa: CASSQTGSNYEQYF
cdr3_nt: TGTGCCAGCAGCCAGACAGGGTCGAACTACGAGCAGTACTTC

clone_size: .
j_call: TRBJ2-5
d_call: .
v_call: TRBV12-3/TRBV12-4
cdr3_aa: CASSFVGLETQYF
cdr3_nt: TGTGCCAGCAGTTTTGTGGGGCTGGAGACCCAGTACTTC

clone_size: .
j_call: TRBJ2-5
d_call: .
v_call: TRBV5-8
cdr3_aa: CASSLSVGFRETQYF
cdr3_nt: TGTGCCAGCAGCTTGAGTGTCGGGTTTAGGGAGACCCAGTACTTC

clone_size: .
j_call: TRBJ1-4
d_call: TRBD1
v_call: TRBV2
cdr3_aa: CASRAGGEKLFF
cdr3_nt: TGTGCCAGCAGGGCAGGGGGTGAAAAACTGTTTTTT

clone_size: .
j_call: TRBJ2-2
d_call: .
v_call: TRBV11-3
cdr3_aa: CASSLRQGELFF
cdr3_nt: TGTGCCAGCAGCTTACGACAGGGGGAGCTGTTTTTT

clone_size: few
j_call: TRBJ2-1
d_call: TRBD1
v_call: TRBV6-2/TRBV6-3
cdr3_aa: CASSVTGGSYNEQFF
cdr3_nt: TGTGCCAGCAGCGTAACAGGGGGATCCTACAATGAGCAGTTCTTC

clone_size: .
j_call: TRBJ2-3
d_call: .
v_call: TRBV4-2
cdr3_aa: CASSQGGRGTDTQYF
cdr3_nt: TGTGCCAGCAGCCAAGGGGGCAGGGGCACAGATACGCAGTATTTT

clone_size: .
j_call: TRBJ1-6
d_call: .
v_call: TRBV9
cdr3_aa: CASSVAGWQDNSPLHF
cdr3_nt: TGTGCCAGCAGCGTAGCTGGCTGGCAGGATAATTCACCCCTCCACTTT

clone_size: .
j_call: TRBJ1-2
d_call: TRBD1
v_call: TRBV24-1
cdr3_aa: CATSDPGQGARGYTF
cdr3_nt: TGTGCCACCAGTGATCCCGGACAGGGGGCGAGAGGCTACACCTTC

clone_size: .
j_call: TRBJ2-7
d_call: .
v_call: TRBV19
cdr3_aa: CASSHGGGAEQYF
cdr3_nt: TGTGCCAGTAGCCATGGTGGAGGGGCCGAGCAGTACTTC

clone_size: once
j_call: TRBJ1-3
d_call: .
v_call: TRBV3-1/TRBV3-2
cdr3_aa: CASRVIGQGSSGNTIYF
cdr3_nt: TGTGCCAGCAGGGTGATCGGGCAGGGAAGCTCTGGAAACACCATATATTTT

clone_size: .
j_call: TRBJ2-1
d_call: TRBD2
v_call: TRBV7-2
cdr3_aa: CASRGGAAGGHEQFF
cdr3_nt: TGTGCCAGCAGGGGCGGGGCGGCGGGGGGACATGAGCAGTTCTTC

clone_size: .
j_call: TRBJ1-3
d_call: TRBD1
v_call: TRBV7-9
cdr3_aa: CASSLARPGGSGNTIYF
cdr3_nt: TGTGCCAGCAGCTTAGCGCGGCCAGGGGGCTCTGGAAACACCATATATTTT

clone_size: .
j_call: TRBJ2-5
d_call: TRBD2
v_call: TRBV4-3
cdr3_aa: CASSQRLAGGNSQETQYF
cdr3_nt: TGCGCCAGCAGCCAACGACTAGCGGGGGGGAATTCCCAAGAGACCCAGTACTTC

clone_size: .
j_call: TRBJ2-5
d_call: .
v_call: TRBV11-2
cdr3_aa: CASSLGETQYF
cdr3_nt: TGTGCCAGCAGCTTGGGCGAGACCCAGTACTTC

clone_size: .
j_call: TRBJ1-2
d_call: .
v_call: TRBV15
cdr3_aa: CATSRDVRPEDRNYGYTF
cdr3_nt: TGTGCCACCAGCAGAGATGTTAGGCCCGAGGACAGAAACTATGGCTACACCTTC

clone_size: .
j_call: TRBJ2-7
d_call: TRBD1
v_call: TRBV7-6
cdr3_aa: CASSLSPPGQGPNEQYF
cdr3_nt: TGTGCCAGCAGCTTATCTCCCCCGGGACAGGGGCCCAACGAGCAGTACTTC

clone_size: .
j_call: TRBJ2-3
d_call: TRBD2
v_call: TRBV29-1
cdr3_aa: CSSARTSVHTQYF
cdr3_nt: TGCAGCTCCGCCCGGACTAGCGTACATACGCAGTATTTT

clone_size: .
j_call: TRBJ1-4
d_call: .
v_call: TRBV4-3
cdr3_aa: CASSQIGGAREKLFF
cdr3_nt: TGCGCCAGCAGCCAAATCGGGGGGGCCCGAGAAAAACTGTTTTTT

clone_size: .
j_call: TRBJ1-4
d_call: .
v_call: TRBV5-8
cdr3_aa: CASSFREGEKLFF
cdr3_nt: TGTGCCAGCAGCTTCAGGGAGGGCGAAAAACTGTTTTTT

clone_size: few
j_call: TRBJ1-5
d_call: .
v_call: TRBV6-5
cdr3_aa: CASSYSSDNQPQHF
cdr3_nt: TGTGCCAGCAGTTACTCGAGTGATAATCAGCCCCAGCATTTT

clone_size: once
j_call: TRBJ1-5
d_call: .
v_call: TRBV7-2
cdr3_aa: CASSLEDYSNQPQHF
cdr3_nt: TGTGCCAGCAGCTTAGAAGACTATAGCAATCAGCCCCAGCATTTT

clone_size: .
j_call: TRBJ2-7
d_call: .
v_call: TRBV10-1
cdr3_aa: CASPHMVTSYEQYF
cdr3_nt: TGCGCCAGCCCCCACATGGTTACGTCCTACGAGCAGTACTTC

clone_size: .
j_call: TRBJ2-1
d_call: .
v_call: TRBV14
cdr3_aa: CASSQEWREFTNEQFF
cdr3_nt: TGTGCCAGCAGCCAAGAATGGCGGGAATTCACCAATGAGCAGTTCTTC

clone_size: .
j_call: TRBJ2-3
d_call: TRBD2
v_call: TRBV7-8
cdr3_aa: CASSILAGSGDTQYF
cdr3_nt: TGTGCCAGCAGCATACTAGCGGGGAGCGGAGATACGCAGTATTTT

clone_size: .
j_call: TRBJ1-1
d_call: .
v_call: TRBV6-4
cdr3_aa: CASSDARNTEAFF
cdr3_nt: TGTGCCAGCAGTGACGCCAGGAACACTGAAGCTTTCTTT

clone_size: .
j_call: TRBJ1-1
d_call: .
v_call: TRBV29-1
cdr3_aa: CSVERGGLNTEAFF
cdr3_nt: TGCAGCGTTGAAAGGGGGGGGCTGAACACTGAAGCTTTCTTT

clone_size: .
j_call: TRBJ2-1
d_call: .
v_call: TRBV29-1
cdr3_aa: CSGDSRLANEQFF
cdr3_nt: TGCAGCGGAGACAGCCGGTTGGCCAATGAGCAGTTCTTC

clone_size: .
j_call: TRBJ2-1
d_call: TRBD2
v_call: TRBV9
cdr3_aa: CASSVALAGAAYNEQFF
cdr3_nt: TGTGCCAGCAGCGTAGCGCTAGCGGGAGCGGCCTACAATGAGCAGTTCTTC

clone_size: .
j_call: TRBJ2-7
d_call: TRBD1
v_call: TRBV6-2/TRBV6-3
cdr3_aa: CASSYEGAHEQYF
cdr3_nt: TGTGCCAGCAGTTACGAGGGGGCCCACGAGCAGTACTTC

clone_size: .
j_call: TRBJ2-1
d_call: .
v_call: TRBV9
cdr3_aa: CASSPAGREQFF
cdr3_nt: TGTGCCAGCAGCCCCGCCGGTAGAGAGCAGTTCTTC

clone_size: .
j_call: TRBJ1-2
d_call: .
v_call: TRBV24-1
cdr3_aa: CATSDPQGNYGYTF
cdr3_nt: TGTGCCACCAGTGATCCGCAGGGGAACTATGGCTACACCTTC

clone_size: .
j_call: TRBJ2-5
d_call: TRBD1
v_call: TRBV5-1
cdr3_aa: CASSLAGTGPETQYF
cdr3_nt: TGCGCCAGCAGCTTGGCCGGGACAGGGCCTGAGACCCAGTACTTC

clone_size: .
j_call: TRBJ1-5
d_call: TRBD1
v_call: TRBV13
cdr3_aa: CASSLGQGNRDQPQHF
cdr3_nt: TGTGCCAGCAGCCTCGGACAGGGGAATCGGGATCAGCCCCAGCATTTT